These 3 T cell receptor beta chains share one sample of origin, sequenced in a study of T cell responses to AZD1222 COVID-19 vaccine. Profiling relied on immunoSEQ multiplex PCR, and the TCRdb table lists in-frame clones only, not all of them. Counted here are roughly 100,000 clones, roughly 84% occurring once; the ten biggest clones make up approximately 14%. This material consisted of peripheral blood, taken 28 days after the second AZD1222 dose. These receptors were obtained from an adult who received the AZD1222 COVID-19 vaccine.

The CDR3 spells CASSLAVPNTEAFF. CDR3 DNA: TGTGCCAGCAGCTTAGCGGTTCCGAACACTGAAGCTTTCTTT. The chain combines TRBV5-4 with TRBJ1-1, with D uncertain. Germline CDR1 SGHNT, CDR2 YYREEE (reference sequence). This CDR3 region has 14 residues. The ends were cut back, 2 bases at V and 1 base at J, with 9 bases in the middle.

The genes are TRBV18 and TRBJ1-2; D is possibly TRBD1 (5 bases). V was cut by 3 bases and J by 5 bases, with 16 bases left in between. Germline V CDR1 and CDR2: KGHSH, LQKENI. The CDR3 loop spans 15 amino acids. The CDR3 sequence is CASSPLSGLDYGYTF. The CDR3 coding sequence is TGTGCCAGCTCACCTCTTTCGGGGCTAGATTATGGCTACACCTTC. Drawing the rest from reference TRBV18 and TRBJ1-2, the complete variable domain is NAGVMQNPRHLVRRRGQEARLRCSPMKGHSHVYWYRQLPEEGLKFMVYLQKENIIDESGMPKERFSAEFPKEGPSILRIQQVVRGDSAAYFCASSPLSGLDYGYTFGSGTRLTVV.

The chain employs TRBV5-1 and TRBJ2-1, with a weak D call TRBD1 (6 bases). Germline CDR1 SGHRS, CDR2 YFSETQ. The CDR3 spans 15 residues. Trimming left V 4 bases short and J 1 base short, with 12 bases between. The CDR3, as DNA: TGCGCCAGCAGCCGATCAGGGGAGTCCTACAATGAGCAGTTCTTC. Residues: CASSRSGESYNEQFF. The full variable domain, rest sourced from reference TRBV5-1 and TRBJ2-1, is KAGVTQTPRYLIKTRGQQVTLSCSPISGHRSVSWYQQTPGQGLQFLFEYFSETQRNKGNFPGRFSGRQFSNSRSEMNVSTLELGDSALYLCASSRSGESYNEQFFGPGTRLTVL.